These T cell receptor beta chains were read from a single sample in a study of blood T cell repertoires in COVID-19. Sequenced by immunoSEQ multiplex PCR; TCRdb stores in-frame clones only, minus some. Here the sample spans about 210,000 clones, about 90% being singletons. The sequencing input was peripheral blood. All receptors come from a man aged 25-45 years with acute or convalescent COVID-19. Both conserved end residues are part of each CDR3. Fields, in order: J gene, clone size, V gene, D gene, CDR3 DNA, CDR3 protein. D genes are given only for firm matches. Clone size is not always given. Where it is, it says once, few, many or a class for expanded clones.

j_call: TRBJ1-1
clone_size: -
v_call: TRBV3-1/TRBV3-2
d_call: -
cdr3_nt: TGTGCCAGCAGCCGACGGCCGCGGGGGGTGAACACTGAAGCTTTCTTT
cdr3_aa: CASSRRPRGVNTEAFF

j_call: TRBJ2-2
clone_size: -
v_call: TRBV6-6
d_call: TRBD1
cdr3_nt: TGTGCCAGCAGTCCTATTAGGGGGCTCGCCGGGGAGCTGTTTTTT
cdr3_aa: CASSPIRGLAGELFF

j_call: TRBJ2-7
clone_size: few
v_call: TRBV12-5
d_call: -
cdr3_nt: TGTGCTAGTGGTTCGATACCAGCCTACGAGCAGTACTTC
cdr3_aa: CASGSIPAYEQYF

j_call: TRBJ2-7
clone_size: -
v_call: TRBV10-2
d_call: TRBD1
cdr3_nt: TGCGCCAGCAGTGAGCGCGGACAGGGGGCCTACGAGCAGTACTTC
cdr3_aa: CASSERGQGAYEQYF

j_call: TRBJ1-3
clone_size: -
v_call: TRBV18
d_call: TRBD1
cdr3_nt: TGTGCCAGCTCACTGGGACAGGGAGTCAACACCATATATTTT
cdr3_aa: CASSLGQGVNTIYF

j_call: TRBJ1-2
clone_size: -
v_call: TRBV27
d_call: -
cdr3_nt: TGTGCCAGCAGTTTGAACGGGGGTGGCTACACCTTC
cdr3_aa: CASSLNGGGYTF

j_call: TRBJ1-2
clone_size: -
v_call: TRBV29-1
d_call: -
cdr3_nt: TGCAGCGTTGAAGTCGCGGGGCCTCGAGGCTACACCTTC
cdr3_aa: CSVEVAGPRGYTF

j_call: TRBJ2-2
clone_size: -
v_call: TRBV6-6
d_call: TRBD1
cdr3_nt: TGTGCCAGCAGTTACTCGGACAGGGGGAGGACCGGGGAGCTGTTTTTT
cdr3_aa: CASSYSDRGRTGELFF

j_call: TRBJ2-7
clone_size: -
v_call: TRBV5-8
d_call: -
cdr3_nt: TGTGCCAGCAGCCCCATGGCCGCTAGTTTTGAGTACGAGCAGTACTTC
cdr3_aa: CASSPMAASFEYEQYF

j_call: TRBJ2-4
clone_size: -
v_call: TRBV27
d_call: TRBD1
cdr3_nt: TGTGCCAGCAGTTCGGTGACAGGGGGAGCCAAAAACATTCAGTACTTC
cdr3_aa: CASSSVTGGAKNIQYF

j_call: TRBJ2-6
clone_size: -
v_call: TRBV2
d_call: -
cdr3_nt: TGTGCCAGCAGTGAAATCGAACGGTCCTCTGGGGCCAACGTCCTGACTTTC
cdr3_aa: CASSEIERSSGANVLTF

j_call: TRBJ1-1
clone_size: once
v_call: TRBV5-1
d_call: -
cdr3_nt: TGCGCCAGCAGCTTGGGAGGGGGGAACACTGAAGCTTTCTTT
cdr3_aa: CASSLGGGNTEAFF

j_call: TRBJ1-6
clone_size: -
v_call: TRBV19
d_call: TRBD1
cdr3_nt: TGTGCCAGTAGTATACAGGGGGCGAATTCACCCCTCCACTTT
cdr3_aa: CASSIQGANSPLHF

j_call: TRBJ2-5
clone_size: -
v_call: TRBV18
d_call: TRBD1
cdr3_nt: TGTGCCAGCTCACCCGTGGACAGGGTCGGGGAGACCCAGTACTTC
cdr3_aa: CASSPVDRVGETQYF

j_call: TRBJ1-1
clone_size: -
v_call: TRBV10-3
d_call: TRBD1
cdr3_nt: TGTGCCATCAGTGAGAAAGACCCGGACAGGGTGGATGCTTTCTTT
cdr3_aa: CAISEKDPDRVDAFF

j_call: TRBJ1-1
clone_size: -
v_call: TRBV29-1
d_call: -
cdr3_nt: TGCAGCGTCAAACGGGGGGGATACGCTGAAGCTTTCTTT
cdr3_aa: CSVKRGGYAEAFF

j_call: TRBJ1-4
clone_size: -
v_call: TRBV5-1
d_call: -
cdr3_nt: TGCGCCAGCAGCGTCGAAACAGGGAGGGGTGAAAAACTGTTTTTT
cdr3_aa: CASSVETGRGEKLFF

j_call: TRBJ1-2
clone_size: once
v_call: TRBV4-1
d_call: -
cdr3_nt: TGCGCCAGCAGCCTTCTCACTTCCACTCTGGTCTATGGCTACACCTTC
cdr3_aa: CASSLLTSTLVYGYTF

j_call: TRBJ2-1
clone_size: -
v_call: TRBV7-3
d_call: TRBD2
cdr3_nt: TGTGCCAGCAGCTTCAGCGGGGCTACCTACAATGAGCAGTTCTTC
cdr3_aa: CASSFSGATYNEQFF

j_call: TRBJ1-5
clone_size: -
v_call: TRBV30
d_call: -
cdr3_nt: TGTGCCTGGAGTGTACTCGGAACAGGTCAGCCCCAGCATTTT
cdr3_aa: CAWSVLGTGQPQHF

j_call: TRBJ2-7
clone_size: -
v_call: TRBV6-5
d_call: -
cdr3_nt: TGTGCCAGCAGCCCAGGGGGGCAGACCTACGAGCAGTACTTC
cdr3_aa: CASSPGGQTYEQYF

j_call: TRBJ1-3
clone_size: -
v_call: TRBV11-2
d_call: -
cdr3_nt: TGTGCCAGCAGCTCAATGGGCGCTTCTGGAAACACCATATATTTT
cdr3_aa: CASSSMGASGNTIYF

j_call: TRBJ1-4
clone_size: -
v_call: TRBV7-6
d_call: TRBD1
cdr3_nt: TGTGCCAGCAGCTCGGAGACAGGGGTGGTTGAAAAACTGTTTTTT
cdr3_aa: CASSSETGVVEKLFF

j_call: TRBJ1-2
clone_size: once
v_call: TRBV6-5
d_call: -
cdr3_nt: TGTGCCAGCAGTTCCGACATGGGCGGCTACACCTTC
cdr3_aa: CASSSDMGGYTF

j_call: TRBJ2-7
clone_size: -
v_call: TRBV7-2
d_call: TRBD2
cdr3_nt: TGTGCCAGCAGCTTAGGACTAGCGGGGATCTCCTACGAGCAGTACTTC
cdr3_aa: CASSLGLAGISYEQYF

j_call: TRBJ1-2
clone_size: few
v_call: TRBV24-1
d_call: TRBD1
cdr3_nt: TGTGCCACCAGTGACGCGACAGGGGGAAACTATGGCTACACCTTC
cdr3_aa: CATSDATGGNYGYTF

j_call: TRBJ2-7
clone_size: -
v_call: TRBV6-6
d_call: TRBD2
cdr3_nt: TGTGCCAGCAGACCGATAGCGGGAGGGTACTACGAGCAGTACTTC
cdr3_aa: CASRPIAGGYYEQYF

j_call: TRBJ2-2
clone_size: -
v_call: TRBV2
d_call: -
cdr3_nt: TGTGCCAGCATTGGTGGACTGGGGAACACCGGGGAGCTGTTTTTT
cdr3_aa: CASIGGLGNTGELFF

j_call: TRBJ2-3
clone_size: once
v_call: TRBV5-1
d_call: -
cdr3_nt: TGCGCCAGCAGCTTCTTAGGACAGAACACAGATACGCAGTATTTT
cdr3_aa: CASSFLGQNTDTQYF

j_call: TRBJ2-5
clone_size: -
v_call: TRBV7-2
d_call: -
cdr3_nt: TGTGCCAGCAGCTCATACCGGGAGATAGAGACCCAGTACTTC
cdr3_aa: CASSSYREIETQYF

j_call: TRBJ2-2
clone_size: -
v_call: TRBV12-3/TRBV12-4
d_call: -
cdr3_nt: TGTGCCAGCAGTTACGGTTTATCCGGGGAGCTGTTTTTT
cdr3_aa: CASSYGLSGELFF

j_call: TRBJ1-1
clone_size: -
v_call: TRBV6-5
d_call: -
cdr3_nt: TGTGCCAGCAGTTACACCGGAGCGGCGGCTGAAGCTTTCTTT
cdr3_aa: CASSYTGAAAEAFF

j_call: TRBJ1-6
clone_size: once
v_call: TRBV4-1
d_call: -
cdr3_nt: TGCGCCAGCAGCCAAACCTTGAGCTCCTATAATTCACCCCTCCACTTT
cdr3_aa: CASSQTLSSYNSPLHF

j_call: TRBJ1-6
clone_size: -
v_call: TRBV12-5
d_call: -
cdr3_nt: TGTGCTAGTGGTTTGGTAGGGGTCCAATTCTCACCCCTCCACTTT
cdr3_aa: CASGLVGVQFSPLHF

j_call: TRBJ2-4
clone_size: -
v_call: TRBV14
d_call: -
cdr3_nt: TGTGCCAGCAGCCCCGGAGGGCTTATGGTAGCCAAAAACATTCAGTACTTC
cdr3_aa: CASSPGGLMVAKNIQYF

j_call: TRBJ2-7
clone_size: few
v_call: TRBV19
d_call: TRBD1
cdr3_nt: TGTGCCAGTACCTATGGGACAGGGAGCTCCTACGAGCAGTACTTC
cdr3_aa: CASTYGTGSSYEQYF

j_call: TRBJ2-3
clone_size: -
v_call: TRBV20-1
d_call: -
cdr3_nt: TGCAGTGCTGCTAAACTTGCGCAGTATTTT
cdr3_aa: CSAAKLAQYF

j_call: TRBJ2-1
clone_size: once
v_call: TRBV28
d_call: TRBD1
cdr3_nt: TGTGCCAGCAGAGGCTACAGGGGGGAGCAGTTCTTC
cdr3_aa: CASRGYRGEQFF

j_call: TRBJ1-2
clone_size: -
v_call: TRBV6-5
d_call: TRBD1
cdr3_nt: TGTGCCAGCAGTCAGGGACAGCTTAACTATGGCTACACCTTC
cdr3_aa: CASSQGQLNYGYTF

j_call: TRBJ2-3
clone_size: once
v_call: TRBV3-1/TRBV3-2
d_call: TRBD2
cdr3_nt: TGTGCCAGCAGCTATAGCGGGGGGGCCAGGTATACGCAGTATTTT
cdr3_aa: CASSYSGGARYTQYF

j_call: TRBJ2-1
clone_size: -
v_call: TRBV28
d_call: -
cdr3_nt: TGTGCCAGCAGGACTTCCAATGAGCAGTTCTTC
cdr3_aa: CASRTSNEQFF

j_call: TRBJ2-2
clone_size: -
v_call: TRBV5-1
d_call: -
cdr3_nt: TGCGCCAGCAGCTTGGGACCAGACACCGGGGAACTGTTTTTT
cdr3_aa: CASSLGPDTGELFF

j_call: TRBJ1-4
clone_size: -
v_call: TRBV5-1
d_call: -
cdr3_nt: TGCGCCAGCAGTCGGGTAGGCAAAGATAATGAAAAACTGTTTTTT
cdr3_aa: CASSRVGKDNEKLFF

j_call: TRBJ1-1
clone_size: -
v_call: TRBV6-6
d_call: -
cdr3_nt: TGTGCCAGCAGTAAATACGCAGGGTCAGAAGCTTTCTTT
cdr3_aa: CASSKYAGSEAFF

j_call: TRBJ2-2
clone_size: -
v_call: TRBV6-5
d_call: -
cdr3_nt: TGTGCCAGCAGGGGCGGGACCGGGGAGCTGTTTTTT
cdr3_aa: CASRGGTGELFF

j_call: TRBJ1-2
clone_size: -
v_call: TRBV6-5
d_call: -
cdr3_nt: TGTGCCAGCAGTTATTCCGCGCAGGCCTCCTATGGCTACACCTTC
cdr3_aa: CASSYSAQASYGYTF

j_call: TRBJ2-7
clone_size: few
v_call: TRBV28
d_call: TRBD2
cdr3_nt: TGTGCCAGCAGGCGACTAGCGGGGGGCTTTTCCTACGAGCAGTACTTC
cdr3_aa: CASRRLAGGFSYEQYF

j_call: TRBJ1-5
clone_size: -
v_call: TRBV4-1
d_call: TRBD1
cdr3_nt: TGCGCCAGCAGTCCCGTCGGGACAGGGGGCCAAAATCAGCCCCAGCATTTT
cdr3_aa: CASSPVGTGGQNQPQHF

j_call: TRBJ1-5
clone_size: -
v_call: TRBV6-6
d_call: TRBD1
cdr3_nt: TGTGCCAGCAGGACAGGGAGTGGTGTTGCAGGTCAGCCCCAGCATTTT
cdr3_aa: CASRTGSGVAGQPQHF